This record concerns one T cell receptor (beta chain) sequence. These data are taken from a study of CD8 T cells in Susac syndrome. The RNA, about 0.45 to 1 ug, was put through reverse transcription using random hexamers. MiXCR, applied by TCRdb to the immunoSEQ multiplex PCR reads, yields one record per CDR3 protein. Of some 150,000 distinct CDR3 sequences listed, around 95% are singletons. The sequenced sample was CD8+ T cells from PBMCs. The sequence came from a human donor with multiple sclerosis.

The CDR3 here is CASSPRITF. In DNA form, the CDR3 reads TGTGCCAGCAGCCCCCGAATCACCTTC. V gene TRBV6-6 combines with J gene TRBJ1-2, with D unclear. Per germline, CDR1 MNHNY and CDR2 SVGAGI (reference sequence). V lost 6 bases, J lost 13 bases, and 9 bases lay in between. The CDR3 has 9 residues.